This T cell receptor beta chain derives from a study of blood T cell repertoires in COVID-19. Study overall: PBMCs, B-cell-depleted T cells, or T cells were the source of the cDNA or gDNA that made up the material.

The V gene lost 0 bases and the J gene lost 1 base, with 18 bases spanning the gap. CDR3 size: 18 residues. Original analysis: Amplifying reference gene primers gave estimates of nucleated cell counts. Method: immunoSEQ multiplex PCR; TCRdb's copy keeps in-frame clones and lacks some. V and J calls and clone size follow that table, whereas D and trimming were derived from the DNA. Of 210,000 or so clones listed, approximately 80% are singletons. The source material was peripheral blood. This clonotype was sampled from a human donor in a cohort sampled during active COVID-19. The chain is built from TRBV23-1 and TRBJ1-1; weak D call: TRBD1 (5 bases). TRBV23-1 is noted as an ORF with a role that remains uncertain. DNA of the CDR3: TGCGCCAGCAGTCAATCGGAACAGGTGGTTAAGAGGAACACTGAAGCTTTCTTT. Protein sequence: CASSQSEQVVKRNTEAFF.